This TCR beta chain was sequenced in a study of blood T cell repertoires in COVID-19. At the level of the study: The United States, Italy and Spain were the sources of the acute and convalescent COVID-19 samples. PBMCs, B-cell-depleted T cells, or T cells were the source of the cDNA or gDNA that made up the material.

CDR3 length: 16 residues. CDR1 is MNHEY and CDR2 is SVGEGT in the germline V gene. V lost 7 bases and J lost 3; bases outside the gene matches: 13. Clones were sequenced by immunoSEQ multiplex PCR, and TCRdb holds only the in-frame ones, with some missing. The table includes some 90,000 clones, 85% to 90% detected once. The TCR sequence derives from a woman of 80 years or more with active or convalescent COVID-19. Sequences were obtained from peripheral blood. The chain combines TRBV6-2 or TRBV6-3 with TRBJ1-2; 8 bases are shared with TRBD1. CDR3 in DNA: TGTGCCAGCACCCCGACAGGGGCGCAGGGGGACTATGGCTACACCTTC. It yields the protein CASTPTGAQGDYGYTF.